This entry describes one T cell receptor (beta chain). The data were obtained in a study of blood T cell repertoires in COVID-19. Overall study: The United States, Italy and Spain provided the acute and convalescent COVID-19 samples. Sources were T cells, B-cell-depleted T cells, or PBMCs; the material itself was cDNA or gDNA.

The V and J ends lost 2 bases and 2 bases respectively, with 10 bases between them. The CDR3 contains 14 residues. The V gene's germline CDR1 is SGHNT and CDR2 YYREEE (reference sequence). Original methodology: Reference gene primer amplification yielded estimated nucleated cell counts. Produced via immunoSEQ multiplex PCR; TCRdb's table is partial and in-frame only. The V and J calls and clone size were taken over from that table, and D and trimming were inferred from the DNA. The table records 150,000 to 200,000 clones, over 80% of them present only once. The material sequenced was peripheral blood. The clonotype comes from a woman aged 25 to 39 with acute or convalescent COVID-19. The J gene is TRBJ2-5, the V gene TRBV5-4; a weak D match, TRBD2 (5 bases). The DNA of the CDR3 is TGTGCCAGCAGCTTTCACGGGGATCAAGAGACCCAGTACTTC. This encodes CASSFHGDQETQYF.